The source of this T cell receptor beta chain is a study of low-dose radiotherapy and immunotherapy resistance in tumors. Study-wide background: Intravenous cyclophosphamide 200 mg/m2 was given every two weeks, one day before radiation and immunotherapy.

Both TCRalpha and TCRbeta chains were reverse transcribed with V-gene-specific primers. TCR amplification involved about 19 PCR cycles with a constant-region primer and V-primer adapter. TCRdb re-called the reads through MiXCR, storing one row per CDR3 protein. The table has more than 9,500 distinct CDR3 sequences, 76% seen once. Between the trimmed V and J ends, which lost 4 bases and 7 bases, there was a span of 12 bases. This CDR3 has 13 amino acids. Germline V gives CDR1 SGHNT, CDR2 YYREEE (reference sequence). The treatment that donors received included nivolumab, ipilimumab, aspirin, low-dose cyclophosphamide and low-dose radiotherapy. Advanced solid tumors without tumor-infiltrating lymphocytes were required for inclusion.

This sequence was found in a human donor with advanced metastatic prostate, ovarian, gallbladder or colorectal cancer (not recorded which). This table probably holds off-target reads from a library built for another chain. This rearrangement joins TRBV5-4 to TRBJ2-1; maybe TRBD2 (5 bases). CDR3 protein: CASSIDTGNEQFF. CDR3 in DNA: TGTGCCAGCAGCATCGACACGGGGAATGAGCAGTTCTTC.